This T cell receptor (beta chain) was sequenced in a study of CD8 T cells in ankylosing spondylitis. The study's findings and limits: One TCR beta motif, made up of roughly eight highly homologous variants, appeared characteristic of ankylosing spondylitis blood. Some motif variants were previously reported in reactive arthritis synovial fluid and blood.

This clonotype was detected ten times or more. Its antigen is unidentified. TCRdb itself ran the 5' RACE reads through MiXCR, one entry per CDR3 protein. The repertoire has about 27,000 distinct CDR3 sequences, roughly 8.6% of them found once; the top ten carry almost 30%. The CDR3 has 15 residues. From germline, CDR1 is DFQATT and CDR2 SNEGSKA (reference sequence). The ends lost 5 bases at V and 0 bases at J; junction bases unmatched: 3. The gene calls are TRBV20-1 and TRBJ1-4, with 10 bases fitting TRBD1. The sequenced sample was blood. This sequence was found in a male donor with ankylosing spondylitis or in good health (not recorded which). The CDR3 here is CSAGQGGATNEKLFF. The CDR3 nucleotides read TGCAGTGCTGGACAGGGGGGAGCAACTAATGAAAAACTGTTTTTT.